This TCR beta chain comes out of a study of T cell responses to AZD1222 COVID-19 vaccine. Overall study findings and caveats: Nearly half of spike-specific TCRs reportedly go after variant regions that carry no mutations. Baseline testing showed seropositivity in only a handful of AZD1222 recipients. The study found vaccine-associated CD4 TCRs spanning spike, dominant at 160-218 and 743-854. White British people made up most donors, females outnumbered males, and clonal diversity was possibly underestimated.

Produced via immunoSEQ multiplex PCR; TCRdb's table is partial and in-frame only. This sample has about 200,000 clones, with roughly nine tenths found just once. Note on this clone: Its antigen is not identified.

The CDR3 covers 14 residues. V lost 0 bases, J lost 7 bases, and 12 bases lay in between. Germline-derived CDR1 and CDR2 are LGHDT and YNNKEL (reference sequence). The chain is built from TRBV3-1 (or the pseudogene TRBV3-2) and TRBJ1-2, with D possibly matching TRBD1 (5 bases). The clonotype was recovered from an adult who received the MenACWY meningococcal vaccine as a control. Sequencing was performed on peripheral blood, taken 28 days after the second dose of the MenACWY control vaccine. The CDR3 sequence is CASSQDSAGRGYTF. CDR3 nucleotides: TGTGCCAGCAGCCAAGATTCGGCAGGGCGTGGCTACACCTTC.